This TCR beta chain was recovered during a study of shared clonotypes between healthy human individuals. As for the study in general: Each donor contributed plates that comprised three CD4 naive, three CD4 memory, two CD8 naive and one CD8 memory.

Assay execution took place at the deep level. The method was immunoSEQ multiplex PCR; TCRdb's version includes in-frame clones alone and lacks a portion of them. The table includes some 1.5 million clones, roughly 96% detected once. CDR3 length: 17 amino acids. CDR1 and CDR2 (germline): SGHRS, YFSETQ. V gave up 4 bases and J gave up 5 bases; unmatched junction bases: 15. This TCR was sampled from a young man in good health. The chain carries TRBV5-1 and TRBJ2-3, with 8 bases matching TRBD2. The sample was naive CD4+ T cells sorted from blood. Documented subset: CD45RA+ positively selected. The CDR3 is CASSLNPGGGRGDTQYF. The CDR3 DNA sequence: TGCGCCAGCAGCCTAAACCCCGGGGGGGGCAGAGGAGATACGCAGTATTTT.